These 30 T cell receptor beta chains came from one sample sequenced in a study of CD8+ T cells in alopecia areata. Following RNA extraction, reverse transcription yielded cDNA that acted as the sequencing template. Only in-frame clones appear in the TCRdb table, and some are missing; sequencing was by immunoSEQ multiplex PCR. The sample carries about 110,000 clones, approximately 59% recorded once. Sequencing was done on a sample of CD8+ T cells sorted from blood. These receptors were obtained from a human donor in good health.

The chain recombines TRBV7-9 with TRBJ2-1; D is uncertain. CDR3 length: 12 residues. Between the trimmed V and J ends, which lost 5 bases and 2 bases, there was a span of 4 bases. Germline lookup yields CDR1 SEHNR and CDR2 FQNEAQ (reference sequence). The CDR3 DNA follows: TGTGCCAGCAGCGCGACCTACAATGAGCAGTTCTTC. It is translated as CASSATYNEQFF.

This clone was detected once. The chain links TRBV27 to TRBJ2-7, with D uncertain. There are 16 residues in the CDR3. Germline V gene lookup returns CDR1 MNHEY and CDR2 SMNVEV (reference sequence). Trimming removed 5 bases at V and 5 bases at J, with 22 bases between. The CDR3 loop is CASSLPSMRGLHEQYF. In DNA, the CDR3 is TGTGCCAGCAGTCTACCCTCGATGCGAGGTCTCCACGAGCAGTACTTC.

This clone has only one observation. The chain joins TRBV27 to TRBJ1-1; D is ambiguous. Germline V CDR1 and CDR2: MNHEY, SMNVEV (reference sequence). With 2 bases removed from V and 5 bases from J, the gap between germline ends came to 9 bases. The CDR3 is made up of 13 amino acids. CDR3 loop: CASSLGPLTEAFF. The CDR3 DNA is TGTGCCAGCAGTTTAGGGCCTTTGACTGAAGCTTTCTTT.

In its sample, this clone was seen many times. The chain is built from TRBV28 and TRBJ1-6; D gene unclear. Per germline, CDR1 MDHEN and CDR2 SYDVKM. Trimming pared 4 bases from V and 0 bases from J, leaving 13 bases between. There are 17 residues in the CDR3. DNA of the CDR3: TGTGCCAGCAGTTCCCTCTCTACGAGCTCCTATAATTCACCCCTCCACTTT. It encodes CASSSLSTSSYNSPLHF.

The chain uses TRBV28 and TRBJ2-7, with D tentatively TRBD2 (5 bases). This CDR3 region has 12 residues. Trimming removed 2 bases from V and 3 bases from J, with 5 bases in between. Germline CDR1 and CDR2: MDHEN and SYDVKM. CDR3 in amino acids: CASSLRGYEQYF. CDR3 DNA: TGTGCCAGCAGTTTACGGGGCTACGAGCAGTACTTC.

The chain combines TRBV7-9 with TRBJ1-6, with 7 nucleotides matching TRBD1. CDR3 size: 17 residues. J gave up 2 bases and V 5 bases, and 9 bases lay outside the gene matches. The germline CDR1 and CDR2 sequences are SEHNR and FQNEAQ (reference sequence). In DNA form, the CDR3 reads TGTGCCAGCAGCGCAGGGGGGCTCCCCGCCTATAATTCACCCCTCCACTTT. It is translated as CASSAGGLPAYNSPLHF.

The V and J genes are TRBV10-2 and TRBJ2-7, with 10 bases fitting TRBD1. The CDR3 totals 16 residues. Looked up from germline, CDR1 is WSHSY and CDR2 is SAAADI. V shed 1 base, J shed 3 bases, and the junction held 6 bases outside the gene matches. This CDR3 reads CASSELKGQGFYEQYF. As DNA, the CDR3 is TGCGCCAGCAGTGAGTTGAAGGGACAGGGGTTCTACGAGCAGTACTTC.

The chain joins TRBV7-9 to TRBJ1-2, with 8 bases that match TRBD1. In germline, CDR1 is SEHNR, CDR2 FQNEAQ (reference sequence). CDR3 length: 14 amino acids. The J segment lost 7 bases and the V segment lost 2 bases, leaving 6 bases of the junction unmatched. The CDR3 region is CASSLQTGGIGYTF. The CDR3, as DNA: TGTGCCAGCAGCTTACAAACAGGGGGTATTGGCTACACCTTC.

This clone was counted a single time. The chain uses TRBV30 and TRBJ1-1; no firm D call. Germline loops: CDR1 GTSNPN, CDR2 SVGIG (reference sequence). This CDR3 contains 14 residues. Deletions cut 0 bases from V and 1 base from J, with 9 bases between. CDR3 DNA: TGTGCCTGGAGTGTAGGGTCTGGGAACACTGAAGCTTTCTTT. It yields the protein CAWSVGSGNTEAFF. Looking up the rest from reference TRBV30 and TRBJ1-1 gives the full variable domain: SQTIHQWPATLVQPVGSPLSLECTVEGTSNPNLYWYRQAAGRGLQLLFYSVGIGQISSEVPQNLSASRPQDRQFILSSKKLLLSDSGFYLCAWSVGSGNTEAFFGQGTRLTVV.

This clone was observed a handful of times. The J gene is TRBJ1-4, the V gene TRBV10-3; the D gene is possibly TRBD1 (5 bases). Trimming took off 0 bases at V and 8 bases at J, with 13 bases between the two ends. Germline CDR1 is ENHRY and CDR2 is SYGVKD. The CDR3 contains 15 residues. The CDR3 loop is CAISESGGDGEKLFF. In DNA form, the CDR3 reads TGTGCCATCAGTGAGTCGGGAGGGGATGGAGAAAAACTGTTTTTT.

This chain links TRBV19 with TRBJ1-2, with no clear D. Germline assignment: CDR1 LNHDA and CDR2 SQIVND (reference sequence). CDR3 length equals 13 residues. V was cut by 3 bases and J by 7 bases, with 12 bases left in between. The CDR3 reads CASSIVYAGGYTF. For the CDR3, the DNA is TGTGCCAGTAGTATCGTCTATGCCGGTGGCTACACCTTC.

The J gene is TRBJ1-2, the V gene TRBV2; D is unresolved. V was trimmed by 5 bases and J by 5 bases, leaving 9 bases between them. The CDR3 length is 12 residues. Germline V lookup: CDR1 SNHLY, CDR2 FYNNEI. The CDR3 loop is CASSSVYYGYTF. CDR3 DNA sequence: TGTGCCAGCAGTTCAGTCTATTATGGCTACACCTTC.

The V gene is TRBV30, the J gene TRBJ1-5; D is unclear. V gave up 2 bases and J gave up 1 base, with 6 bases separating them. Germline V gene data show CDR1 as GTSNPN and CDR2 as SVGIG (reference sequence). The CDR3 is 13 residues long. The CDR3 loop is CAWSWASNQPQHF. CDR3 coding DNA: TGTGCCTGGAGTTGGGCCAGCAATCAGCCCCAGCATTTT.

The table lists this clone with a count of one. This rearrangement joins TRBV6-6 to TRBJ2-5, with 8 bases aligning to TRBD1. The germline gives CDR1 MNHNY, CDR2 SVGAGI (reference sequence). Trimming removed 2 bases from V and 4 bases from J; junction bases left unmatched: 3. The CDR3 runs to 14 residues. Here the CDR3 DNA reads TGTGCCAGCAGTTACCCGACAGGGGTAGAGACCCAGTACTTC. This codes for CASSYPTGVETQYF.

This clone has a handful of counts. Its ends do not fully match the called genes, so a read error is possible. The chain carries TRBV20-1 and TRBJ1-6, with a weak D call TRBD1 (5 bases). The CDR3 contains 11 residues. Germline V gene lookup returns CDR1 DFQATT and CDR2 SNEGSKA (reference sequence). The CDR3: CSATHQGAANF. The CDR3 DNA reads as TGCAGTGCAACCCACCAGGGAGCCGCAAACTTT.

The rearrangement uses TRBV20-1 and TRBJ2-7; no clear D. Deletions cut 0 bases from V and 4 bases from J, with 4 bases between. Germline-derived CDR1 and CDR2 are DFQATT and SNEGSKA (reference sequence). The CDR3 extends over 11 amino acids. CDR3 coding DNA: TGCAGTGCTAGAGAAGCTTACGAGCAGTACTTC. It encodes CSAREAYEQYF.

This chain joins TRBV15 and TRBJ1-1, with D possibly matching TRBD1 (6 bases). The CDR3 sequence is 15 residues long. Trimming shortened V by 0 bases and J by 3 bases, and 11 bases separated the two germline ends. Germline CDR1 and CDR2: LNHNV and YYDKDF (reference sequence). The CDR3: CATSREGGRDTEAFF. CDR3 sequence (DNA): TGTGCCACCAGCAGAGAGGGGGGGCGTGACACTGAAGCTTTCTTT.

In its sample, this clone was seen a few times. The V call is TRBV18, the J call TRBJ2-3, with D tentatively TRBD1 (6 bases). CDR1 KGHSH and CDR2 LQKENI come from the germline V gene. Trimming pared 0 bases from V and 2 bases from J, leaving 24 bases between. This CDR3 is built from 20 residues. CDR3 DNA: TGTGCCAGCTCACCACCGGAAGGCCAGGGTGGGACACCTTCCACAGATACGCAGTATTTT. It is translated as CASSPPEGQGGTPSTDTQYF.

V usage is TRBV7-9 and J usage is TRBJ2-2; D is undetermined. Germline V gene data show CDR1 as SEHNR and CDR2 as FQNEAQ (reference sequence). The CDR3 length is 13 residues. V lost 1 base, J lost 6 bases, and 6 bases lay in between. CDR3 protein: CASSLERPGELFF. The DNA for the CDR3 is TGTGCCAGCAGCTTAGAGCGTCCCGGGGAGCTGTTTTTT.

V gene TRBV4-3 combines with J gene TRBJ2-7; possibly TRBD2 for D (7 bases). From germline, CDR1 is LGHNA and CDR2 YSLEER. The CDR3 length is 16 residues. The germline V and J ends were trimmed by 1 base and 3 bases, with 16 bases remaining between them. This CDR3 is CASSQGFRGGGYEQYF. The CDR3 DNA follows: TGCGCCAGCAGCCAAGGATTCAGGGGAGGGGGCTACGAGCAGTACTTC.

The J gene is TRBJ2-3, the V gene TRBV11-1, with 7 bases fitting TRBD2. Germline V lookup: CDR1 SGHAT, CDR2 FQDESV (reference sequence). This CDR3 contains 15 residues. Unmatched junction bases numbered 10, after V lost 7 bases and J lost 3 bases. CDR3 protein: CASTSYGGGTDTQYF. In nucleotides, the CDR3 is TGTGCCAGCACCTCGTACGGCGGGGGAACAGATACGCAGTATTTT.

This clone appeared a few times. Written as DNA, the CDR3 is TGTGCCAGCAGCGAGGGTGAAGCTTTCTTT. Translated: CASSEGEAFF. The rearrangement uses TRBV7-9 and TRBJ1-1; D is unresolved. V was cut by 5 bases and J by 7 bases, with 5 bases left in between. The V gene's germline CDR1 is SEHNR and CDR2 FQNEAQ (reference sequence). CDR3 length equals 10 residues.

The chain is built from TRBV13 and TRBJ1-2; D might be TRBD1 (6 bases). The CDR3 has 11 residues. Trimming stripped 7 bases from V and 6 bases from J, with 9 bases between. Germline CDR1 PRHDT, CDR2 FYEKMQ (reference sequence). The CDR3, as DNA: TGTGCCAGCACATCAGGGGATGGCTACACCTTC. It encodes CASTSGDGYTF.

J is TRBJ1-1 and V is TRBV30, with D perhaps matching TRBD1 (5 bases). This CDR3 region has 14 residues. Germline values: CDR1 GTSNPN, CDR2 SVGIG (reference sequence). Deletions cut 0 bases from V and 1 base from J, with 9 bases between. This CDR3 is CAWSVRGGNTEAFF. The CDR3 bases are TGTGCCTGGAGTGTGCGGGGGGGGAACACTGAAGCTTTCTTT.

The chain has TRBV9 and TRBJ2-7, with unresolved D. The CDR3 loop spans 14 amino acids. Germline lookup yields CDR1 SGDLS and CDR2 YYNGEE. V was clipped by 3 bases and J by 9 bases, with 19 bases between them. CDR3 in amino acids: CASSAGPSYFGQYF. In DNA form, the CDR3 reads TGTGCCAGCAGCGCCGGGCCGTCATATTTCGGGCAGTACTTC.

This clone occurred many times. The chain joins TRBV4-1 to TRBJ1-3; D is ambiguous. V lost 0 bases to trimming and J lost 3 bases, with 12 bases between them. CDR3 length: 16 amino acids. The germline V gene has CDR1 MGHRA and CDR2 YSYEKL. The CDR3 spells CASSQDPGGYGNTIYF. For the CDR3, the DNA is TGCGCCAGCAGCCAAGATCCGGGAGGGTATGGAAACACCATATATTTT.

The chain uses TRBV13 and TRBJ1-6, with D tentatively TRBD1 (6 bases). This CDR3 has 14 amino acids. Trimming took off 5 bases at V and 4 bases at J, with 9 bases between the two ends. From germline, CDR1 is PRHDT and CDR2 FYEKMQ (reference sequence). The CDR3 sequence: CASSLRGYNSPLHF. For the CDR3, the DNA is TGTGCCAGCAGCCTCAGGGGATATAATTCACCCCTCCACTTT.

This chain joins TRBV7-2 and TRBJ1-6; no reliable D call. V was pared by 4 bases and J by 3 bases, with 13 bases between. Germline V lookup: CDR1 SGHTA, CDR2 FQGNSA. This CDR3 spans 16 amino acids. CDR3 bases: TGTGCCAGCAGCTCCCATGCCTGGGGCTATAATTCACCCCTCCACTTT. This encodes CASSSHAWGYNSPLHF.

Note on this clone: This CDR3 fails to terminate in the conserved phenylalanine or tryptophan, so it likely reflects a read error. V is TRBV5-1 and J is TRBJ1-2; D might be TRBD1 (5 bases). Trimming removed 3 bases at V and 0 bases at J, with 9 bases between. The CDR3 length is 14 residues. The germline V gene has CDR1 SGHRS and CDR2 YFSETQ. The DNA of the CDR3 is TGCGCCAGCAGCTCTATGGGACCTAACTATGGCTACACCCTC. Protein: CASSSMGPNYGYTL.

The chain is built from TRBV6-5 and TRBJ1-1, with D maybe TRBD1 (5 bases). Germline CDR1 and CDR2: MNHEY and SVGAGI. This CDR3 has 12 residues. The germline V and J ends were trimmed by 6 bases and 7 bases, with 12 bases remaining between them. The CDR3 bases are TGTGCCAGCAGACGTCGGGACGGTGAAGCTTTCTTT. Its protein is CASRRRDGEAFF.